Detailed here is one TCR beta chain. Antigen unknown. These data originate in a study of OX40 agonist ivuxolimab in advanced cancers. In the study overall: Intravenous ivuxolimab at 0.01 to 10 mg/kg was given to patients every 2 weeks.

Autoimmune disease history or systemic immunosuppression barred patients. The protocol was immunoSEQ multiplex PCR, while the TCRdb copy is restricted to in-frame clones and leaves out a portion. This table holds fewer than 90,000 clones, nearly 90% found once. The study, taken as a whole, reports: Researchers report that CD8+ T cells had, on average, more expanded clones than CD4+. Clonal expansion was seen in CD4+ and CD8+ blood T cells by week 6 at 0.1 to 3.0 mg/kg.

The sequence was obtained from an adult with an advanced solid tumor such as melanoma, head and neck, liver or kidney cancer. The sample consisted of CD4+ or CD8+ T cells sorted from blood, taken in a trial of the OX40 agonist ivuxolimab.

The CDR3 spells CSVLGIGQGPSGANVLTF. The CDR3 DNA reads TGCAGCGTGTTGGGAATTGGACAGGGGCCTTCTGGGGCCAACGTCCTGACTTTC. J is TRBJ2-6 and V is TRBV29-1, with 9 bases identical to TRBD1. The CDR3 loop spans 18 amino acids. CDR1 is SQVTM and CDR2 is ANQGSEA in the germline V gene. V shed 6 bases, J shed 1 base, and the junction held 13 bases outside the gene matches.